These T cell receptor beta chains were read from a single sample in a study of blood T cells in healthy people across ages. Via MiXCR, TCRdb re-called the 5' RACE reads, giving one row per CDR3 protein. Of a few hundred thousand distinct CDR3 sequences in the sample, about 25% were seen once. This same sample was also taken into another study, of T cells of mothers and their children.

Sample: blood. The source is a boy between 2 and 10 years old in good health. Each CDR3 is given with its conserved first and last residue. The order of the fields is V gene, CDR3 length, D gene, J gene, clone size, CDR3 DNA, CDR3 protein. The D gene is left open where the match is weak. The listing skips clone size in some rows; elsewhere it reads once, few, many or a size class.

V gene: TRBV7-9; CDR3 length: 16; D gene: TRBD2; J gene: TRBJ2-7; clone size: -; CDR3 DNA: TGTGCCAGCAGCCCTAGACTAGCGGGAAACTCCTACGAGCAGTACTTC; CDR3 protein: CASSPRLAGNSYEQYF
V gene: TRBV29-1; CDR3 length: 14; D gene: -; J gene: TRBJ2-1; clone size: -; CDR3 DNA: TGCAGCATGGGGTGGGCCCGCTCCTACAATGAGCAGTTCTTC; CDR3 protein: CSMGWARSYNEQFF
V gene: TRBV12-3/TRBV12-4; CDR3 length: 15; D gene: -; J gene: TRBJ2-2; clone size: few; CDR3 DNA: TGTGCCAGCAGTGTTGGGACTCTGAACACCGGGGAGCTGTTTTTT; CDR3 protein: CASSVGTLNTGELFF
V gene: TRBV5-1; CDR3 length: 14; D gene: -; J gene: TRBJ1-1; clone size: few; CDR3 DNA: TGCGCCAGCAGCTTGGAACAGGGTGACACTGAAGCTTTCTTT; CDR3 protein: CASSLEQGDTEAFF
V gene: TRBV7-2; CDR3 length: 12; D gene: -; J gene: TRBJ1-3; clone size: -; CDR3 DNA: TGTGCCAGCACCACAGCGGGAAACACCATATATTTT; CDR3 protein: CASTTAGNTIYF
V gene: TRBV12-3/TRBV12-4; CDR3 length: 14; D gene: -; J gene: TRBJ2-2; clone size: -; CDR3 DNA: TGTGCCAGCAGTCAAGGGACCCCCCCCGGGGAGTTGTTTTTT; CDR3 protein: CASSQGTPPGELFF
V gene: TRBV5-6; CDR3 length: 17; D gene: TRBD1; J gene: TRBJ2-7; clone size: -; CDR3 DNA: TGTGCCAGCAGCCTACACCTGCAGGGGGCCCTCTCCTACGAGCAGTACTTC; CDR3 protein: CASSLHLQGALSYEQYF
V gene: TRBV25-1; CDR3 length: 16; D gene: -; J gene: TRBJ2-5; clone size: few; CDR3 DNA: TGTGCCAGCAGTGACCCGAAAGGTCACAGGGCTGAGACCCAGTACTTC; CDR3 protein: CASSDPKGHRAETQYF
V gene: TRBV29-1; CDR3 length: 15; D gene: TRBD2; J gene: TRBJ2-3; clone size: -; CDR3 DNA: TGCAGCGTTGGGTCCTTAGCGGGGCGACCAGATACGCAGTATTTT; CDR3 protein: CSVGSLAGRPDTQYF
V gene: TRBV15; CDR3 length: 13; D gene: TRBD2; J gene: TRBJ2-2; clone size: many; CDR3 DNA: TGTGCCACCGGGAGGGATGCAACCGGGGAGCTGTTTTTT; CDR3 protein: CATGRDATGELFF
V gene: TRBV11-2; CDR3 length: 13; D gene: -; J gene: TRBJ2-2; clone size: -; CDR3 DNA: TGTGCCAGCAGCCCCTCCTCTATCGGGGAGCTGTTTTTT; CDR3 protein: CASSPSSIGELFF
V gene: TRBV2; CDR3 length: 16; D gene: TRBD1; J gene: TRBJ1-4; clone size: few; CDR3 DNA: TGTGCCAGCAGTGTCCCCCCGACAGGGTCGAATGAAAAACTGTTTTTT; CDR3 protein: CASSVPPTGSNEKLFF
V gene: TRBV14; CDR3 length: 16; D gene: TRBD2; J gene: TRBJ2-7; clone size: -; CDR3 DNA: TGTGCCAGCAGCCACGAACGGCTGACTAGCGGGGACGAGCAGTACTTC; CDR3 protein: CASSHERLTSGDEQYF
V gene: TRBV20-1; CDR3 length: 15; D gene: -; J gene: TRBJ1-4; clone size: few; CDR3 DNA: TGCAGTGCTAGAGATCATGCCGGGACGGGTGAAAAACTGTTTTTT; CDR3 protein: CSARDHAGTGEKLFF
V gene: TRBV7-3; CDR3 length: 16; D gene: TRBD2; J gene: TRBJ2-3; clone size: few; CDR3 DNA: TGTGCCAGCAGCGCCACCCGCGGGGGGGTGGCCGATACGCAGTATTTT; CDR3 protein: CASSATRGGVADTQYF
V gene: TRBV6-1; CDR3 length: 16; D gene: -; J gene: TRBJ2-7; clone size: few; CDR3 DNA: TGTGCCAGCAGGGGGGCAATGGAGGGGCACTCCTACGAGCAGTACTTC; CDR3 protein: CASRGAMEGHSYEQYF
V gene: TRBV7-9; CDR3 length: 14; D gene: -; J gene: TRBJ1-2; clone size: few; CDR3 DNA: TGTGCCAGCAGCTTAGGAGAGGGGTACTATGGCTACACCTTC; CDR3 protein: CASSLGEGYYGYTF